This section outlines one T cell receptor beta chain sequence together with its context. This sample stems from a study of blood T cell repertoires in COVID-19. The overall study: From the United States, Italy and Spain came samples of acute and convalescent COVID-19. Sample material is recorded as cDNA or gDNA derived from T cells, B-cell-depleted T cells, or PBMCs.

In the study's own analysis: Estimates of nucleated cell counts were drawn from the amplification of reference gene primers. The table came from immunoSEQ multiplex PCR; TCRdb's copy has only in-frame clones and leaves some out. That table is the source of V, J and clone size, and D and trimming were worked out from the DNA. The sample comprises 120,000 or so clones, 70% to 90% of which are singletons, and over 1% rests with the top ten. The origin of this receptor is a woman of 80 years or more with acute or convalescent COVID-19. Specimen: peripheral blood.

Here the CDR3 DNA reads TGTGCCACCAGTGATTCAGCGGGGAGCTCCTACAATGAGCAGTTCTTC. Protein product: CATSDSAGSSYNEQFF. This rearrangement joins TRBV24-1 to TRBJ2-1; 7 bases line up with TRBD2. V lost 2 bases, J lost 0 bases, and 3 bases stayed unmatched. Germline V lookup: CDR1 KGHDR, CDR2 SFDVKD. This CDR3 has 16 residues.